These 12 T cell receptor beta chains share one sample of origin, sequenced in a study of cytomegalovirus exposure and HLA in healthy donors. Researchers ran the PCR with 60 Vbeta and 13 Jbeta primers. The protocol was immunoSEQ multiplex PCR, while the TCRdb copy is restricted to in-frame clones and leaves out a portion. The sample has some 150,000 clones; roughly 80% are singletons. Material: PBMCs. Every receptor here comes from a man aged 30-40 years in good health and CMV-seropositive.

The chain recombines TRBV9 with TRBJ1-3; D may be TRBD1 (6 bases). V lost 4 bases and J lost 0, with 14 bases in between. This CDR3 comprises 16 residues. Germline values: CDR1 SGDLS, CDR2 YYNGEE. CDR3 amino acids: CASSPQGGYSGNTIYF. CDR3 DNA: TGTGCCAGCAGCCCACAGGGAGGGTACTCTGGAAACACCATATATTTT. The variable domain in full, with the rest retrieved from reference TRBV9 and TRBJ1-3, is DSGVTQTPKHLITATGQRVTLRCSPRSGDLSVYWYQQSLDQGLQFLIQYYNGEERAKGNILERFSAQQFPDLHSELNLSSLELGDSALYFCASSPQGGYSGNTIYFGEGSWLTVV.

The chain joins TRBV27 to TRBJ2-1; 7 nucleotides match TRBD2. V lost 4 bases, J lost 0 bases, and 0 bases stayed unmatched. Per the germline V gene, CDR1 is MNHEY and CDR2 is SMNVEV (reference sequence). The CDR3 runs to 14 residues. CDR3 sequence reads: CASSWGGSYNEQFF. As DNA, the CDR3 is TGTGCCAGCAGTTGGGGGGGCTCCTACAATGAGCAGTTCTTC.

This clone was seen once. CDR3 amino acids: CATSREQWDTEAFF. Written as DNA, the CDR3 is TGTGCCACCAGCAGAGAACAGTGGGACACTGAAGCTTTCTTT. The chain is built from TRBV15 and TRBJ1-1; no firm D call. Between the trimmed V and J ends, which lost 0 bases and 3 bases, there was a span of 8 bases. The length of the CDR3 is 14 residues. Germline V gene sequence: CDR1 LNHNV, CDR2 YYDKDF (reference sequence).

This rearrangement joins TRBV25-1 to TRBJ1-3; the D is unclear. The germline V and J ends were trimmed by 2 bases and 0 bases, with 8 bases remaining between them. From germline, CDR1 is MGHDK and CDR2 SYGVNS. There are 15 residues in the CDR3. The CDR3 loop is CASSEGLSSGNTIYF. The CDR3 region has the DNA TGTGCCAGCAGTGAAGGTCTGAGCTCTGGAAACACCATATATTTT.

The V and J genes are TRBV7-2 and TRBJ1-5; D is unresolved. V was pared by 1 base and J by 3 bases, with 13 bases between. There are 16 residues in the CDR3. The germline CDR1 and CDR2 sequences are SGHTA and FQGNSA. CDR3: CASSLVDGAPNQPQHF. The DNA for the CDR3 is TGTGCCAGCAGCTTAGTGGATGGAGCCCCCAATCAGCCCCAGCATTTT.

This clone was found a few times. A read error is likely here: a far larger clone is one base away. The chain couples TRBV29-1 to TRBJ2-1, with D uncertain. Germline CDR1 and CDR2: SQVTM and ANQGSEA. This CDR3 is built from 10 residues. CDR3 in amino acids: CSATHNEHFF. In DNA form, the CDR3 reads TGCAGCGCGACACACAATGAGCACTTCTTC.

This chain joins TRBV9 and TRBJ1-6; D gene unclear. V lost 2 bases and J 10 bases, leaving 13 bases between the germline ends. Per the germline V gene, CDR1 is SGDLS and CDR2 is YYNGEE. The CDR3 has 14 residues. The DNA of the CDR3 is TGTGCCAGCAGCGTCGGGGTGTCCGGGTCACCCCTCCACTTT. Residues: CASSVGVSGSPLHF.

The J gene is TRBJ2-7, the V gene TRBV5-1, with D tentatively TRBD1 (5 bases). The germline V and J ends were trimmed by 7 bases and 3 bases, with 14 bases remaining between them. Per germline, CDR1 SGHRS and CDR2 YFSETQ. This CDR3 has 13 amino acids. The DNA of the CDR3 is TGCGCCAGCTGCCGTACCCAGGGCTACGAGCAGTACTTC. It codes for CASCRTQGYEQYF.

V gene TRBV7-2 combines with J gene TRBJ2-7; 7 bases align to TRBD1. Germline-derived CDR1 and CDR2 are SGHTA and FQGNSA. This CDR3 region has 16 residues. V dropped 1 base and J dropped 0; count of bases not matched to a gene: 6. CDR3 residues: CASSLVGTDNSYEQYF. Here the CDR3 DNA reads TGTGCCAGCAGCTTAGTAGGGACAGACAACTCCTACGAGCAGTACTTC.

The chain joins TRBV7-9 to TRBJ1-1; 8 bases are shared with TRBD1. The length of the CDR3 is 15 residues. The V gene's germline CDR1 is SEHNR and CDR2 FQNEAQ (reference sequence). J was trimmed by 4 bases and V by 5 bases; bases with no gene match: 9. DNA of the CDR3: TGTGCCAGCAGCCCGGGACAGGCAGGGGGCACTGAAGCTTTCTTT. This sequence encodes CASSPGQAGGTEAFF. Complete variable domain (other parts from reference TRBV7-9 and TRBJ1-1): DTGVSQNPRHKITKRGQNVTFRCDPISEHNRLYWYRQTLGQGPEFLTYFQNEAQLEKSRLLSDRFSAERPKGSFSTLEIQRTEQGDSAMYLCASSPGQAGGTEAFFGQGTRLTVV.

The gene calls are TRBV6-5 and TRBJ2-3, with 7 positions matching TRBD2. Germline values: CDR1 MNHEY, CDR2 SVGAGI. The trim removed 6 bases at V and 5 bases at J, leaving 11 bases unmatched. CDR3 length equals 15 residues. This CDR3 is CASRPAGKAKDTQYF. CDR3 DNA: TGTGCCAGCAGACCAGCGGGGAAGGCGAAAGATACGCAGTATTTT.

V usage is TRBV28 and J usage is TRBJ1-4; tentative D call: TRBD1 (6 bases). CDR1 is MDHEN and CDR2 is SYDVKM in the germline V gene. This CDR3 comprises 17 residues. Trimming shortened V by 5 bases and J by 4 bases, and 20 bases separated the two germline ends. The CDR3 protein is CASSRLSFRDINEKLFF. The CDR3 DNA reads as TGTGCCAGCAGTCGACTATCCTTCCGGGACATTAATGAAAAACTGTTTTTT.